Each of the 23 T cell receptor beta chains below was sequenced from the same sample in a study of metastatic and nonmetastatic thyroid tumors. TCRdb used MiXCR to call clones anew from the PCR reads. This repertoire shows under 25,000 clones, around a quarter found once; its top ten account for 6.1%. There were no patients who had received any treatment before thyroid surgery. Sequenced material: blood. These receptor sequences come from a female donor with papillary thyroid cancer or a benign thyroid nodule (not recorded which). Some clones in this sample may be carry-over from other donors' samples.

This clone was seen many times. CDR3 in amino acids: CASSLDLPLAGGTDTQYF. The CDR3 DNA is TGTGCCAGCAGCTTAGACCTCCCACTAGCGGGTGGCACAGATACGCAGTATTTT. V and J are TRBV11-2 and TRBJ2-3; TRBD2 agrees at 9 bases. The junction had 8 bases not matched to a gene; V was cut back by 0 bases and J by 1 base. This CDR3 comprises 18 residues. The germline V gene has CDR1 SGHAT and CDR2 FQNNGV.

This clone came up many times. This may arise from a read error, as a much more abundant clone is one base away. CDR3 loop: CASSEAGVRYRTDTQYF. The CDR3 DNA reads as TGTGCCAGCAGTGAGGCAGGGGTGCGTTATCGCACAGATACGCAGTATTTT. The chain uses TRBV6-1 and TRBJ2-3; weak D call: TRBD1 (6 bases). V was cut by 3 bases and J by 1 base, with 17 bases left in between. Germline loops: CDR1 MNHNS, CDR2 SASEGT. This CDR3 is 17 amino acids long.

In its sample, this clone was seen a few times. The gene calls are TRBV27 and TRBJ2-2; no firm D call. The length of the CDR3 is 15 residues. V lost 4 bases and J 3 bases, leaving 12 bases between the germline ends. Germline V CDR1 and CDR2: MNHEY, SMNVEV (reference sequence). CDR3 loop: CASSYHGLYTGELFF. The CDR3 coding sequence is TGTGCCAGCAGTTACCATGGATTGTACACCGGGGAGCTGTTTTTT.

This clone showed up many times. The gene calls are TRBV6-1 and TRBJ2-7; 8 positions match TRBD2. The CDR3 length is 14 residues. The V gene end was trimmed by 7 bases and the J gene end by 2 bases; junction bases not matched to a gene: 7. Germline CDR1 MNHNS, CDR2 SASEGT. Here the CDR3 DNA reads TGTGCCAGCAAGGGTTCGGGAGGGCCCTACGAGCAGTACTTC. Amino acids: CASKGSGGPYEQYF.

This clone came up many times. V is TRBV12-3 or TRBV12-4 and J is TRBJ2-2; TRBD1 matches 10 bases. V was pared by 7 bases and J by 3 bases, with 14 bases of the junction left unmatched. This CDR3 region has 18 residues. The CDR3 DNA reads TGTGCCAGCACCGACGACCCCGGGGACAGGGGACACACCGGGGAGCTGTTTTTT. The encoded protein is CASTDDPGDRGHTGELFF.

With regard to this clone: At one of its ends the junction is not consistent with the germline gene, which may arise from a read error. The chain uses TRBV7-6 and TRBJ2-7; D might be TRBD2 (6 bases). The CDR3 sequence is 18 residues long. From germline, CDR1 is SGHVS and CDR2 FNYEAQ. This CDR3 is CASILASASVSSSYEQYF. The DNA for the CDR3 is TGTGCCAGCATCTTAGCGTCGGCTAGCGTGTCGAGCTCCTACGAGCAGTACTTC. The full variable domain, in which reference TRBV7-6 and TRBJ2-7 provide the parts outside the CDR3, is GAGVSQSPRYKVTKRGQDVALRCDPISGHVSLYWYRQALGQGPEFLTYFNYEAQQDKSGLPNDRFSAERPEGSISTLTIQRTEQRDSAMYRCASILASASVSSSYEQYFGPGTRLTVT.

This chain joins TRBV5-1 and TRBJ1-1; TRBD1 aligns across 8 bases. With V trimmed by 8 bases and J by 0 bases, 6 bases remained unmatched. The CDR3 has 14 residues. The germline gives CDR1 SGHRS, CDR2 YFSETQ. The CDR3 nucleotides read TGCGCCAGTACAGGGGGAAATTTGAACACTGAAGCTTTCTTT. Amino acid sequence: CASTGGNLNTEAFF.

Only a few counts were recorded for this clone. The J gene is TRBJ2-3, the V gene TRBV6-2 or TRBV6-3, with 8 bases aligning to TRBD1. The V and J ends lost 7 bases and 5 bases, in that order; junction bases with no gene match: 11. CDR3 length: 15 amino acids. Germline V lookup: CDR1 MNHEY, CDR2 SVGEGT. CDR3 sequence (DNA): TGTGCCAGCATTCCCCCGGGACAGGTGAGAGATACGCAGTATTTT. Amino acid sequence: CASIPPGQVRDTQYF.

There are many counts of this clone. This chain uses TRBV9 with TRBJ2-1, with no clear D. Trimming took 0 bases from V and 4 from J, leaving 14 bases between them. This CDR3 is 16 amino acids long. CDR1 is SGDLS and CDR2 is YYNGEE in the germline V gene. This CDR3 reads CASSVVPDLGYNEQFF. CDR3 in DNA: TGTGCCAGCAGCGTAGTTCCGGACCTAGGTTACAATGAGCAGTTCTTC.

The rearrangement uses TRBV5-6 and TRBJ2-3, with D possibly TRBD1 on 5 matching bases. The CDR3 spans 16 residues. Germline assignment: CDR1 SGHDT and CDR2 YYEEEE. Trimming shortened V by 0 bases and J by 5 bases, and 16 bases separated the two germline ends. The CDR3 loop is CASSLGGSPRGDTQYF. For the CDR3, the DNA is TGTGCCAGCAGCTTGGGGGGCAGTCCCCGAGGAGATACGCAGTATTTT.

This clone has at least ten counts. A much larger clonotype is one base distant, so this may be a read error. Other DNA sequences in this specimen translate into the identical CDR3. The J gene is TRBJ2-2, the V gene TRBV6-1, with 7 bases identical to TRBD2. V was clipped by 5 bases and J by 6 bases; unmatched bases: 3. Germline-derived CDR1 and CDR2 are MNHNS and SASEGT. CDR3 length: 13 residues. CDR3 DNA: TGTGCCAGCAGTTGGGAGGGCCCCGGGGAGCTGTTTTTT. Translating gives CASSWEGPGELFF.

This sequence joins TRBV5-1 and TRBJ2-7; TRBD2 aligns across 8 bases. The CDR3 loop spans 15 amino acids. After removal of 3 bases from V and 0 bases from J, the junction contained 5 bases not matched to a gene. Germline lookup yields CDR1 SGHRS and CDR2 YFSETQ. The CDR3 coding sequence is TGCGCCAGCAGCTCTGGACTAGCAAGCTCCTACGAGCAGTACTTC. Translating it yields CASSSGLASSYEQYF.

There are a few counts of this clone. The CDR3 here is CSAWTSGRGQTQYF. CDR3 bases: TGCAGTGCCTGGACTAGCGGGAGGGGACAGACCCAGTACTTC. This chain uses TRBV20-1 with TRBJ2-5; 15 bases line up with TRBD2. CDR1 DFQATT and CDR2 SNEGSKA come from the germline V gene (reference sequence). This CDR3 has 14 residues. The trim removed 6 bases at V and 6 bases at J, leaving 5 bases unmatched.

The chain recombines TRBV20-1 with TRBJ2-7, with TRBD1 identical over 7 bases. The CDR3 consists of 16 residues. The trim removed 6 bases at V and 3 bases at J, leaving 17 bases unmatched. Germline values: CDR1 DFQATT, CDR2 SNEGSKA (reference sequence). CDR3 sequence reads: CSAATGSGQAFYEQYF. CDR3 bases: TGCAGTGCCGCGACAGGGTCGGGTCAGGCATTCTACGAGCAGTACTTC.

A few counts support this clone. V gene TRBV24-1 combines with J gene TRBJ2-7; a weak D match, TRBD1 (5 bases). The germline V gene has CDR1 KGHDR and CDR2 SFDVKD. Between the trimmed V and J ends, which lost 3 bases and 6 bases, there was a span of 11 bases. The CDR3 runs to 13 residues. The CDR3 sequence: CATSDRAGLEQYF. DNA for the CDR3: TGTGCCACCAGTGATAGGGCAGGGCTCGAGCAGTACTTC.

This clone was seen only a few times. The chain carries TRBV12-3 or TRBV12-4 and TRBJ2-7; 9 bases align to TRBD1. The CDR3 spans 14 residues. V shed 4 bases and J 4 bases; nucleotides not matched to a gene: 5. CDR3 residues: CASSSRQGGYEQYF. The CDR3 DNA reads TGTGCCAGCAGTTCACGACAGGGGGGATACGAGCAGTACTTC.

This clone was found a few times. Because the CDR3 is missing its conserved closing phenylalanine or tryptophan, this is likely a read error. V and J are TRBV6-1 and TRBJ2-5; D remains ambiguous. Trimming cost V 7 bases and J 5 bases, with 11 bases left between them. The CDR3 length is 12 residues. Per the germline V gene, CDR1 is MNHNS and CDR2 is SASEGT. The CDR3 region is CASTVRDETQYL. The DNA for the CDR3 is TGTGCCAGCACTGTCAGAGATGAGACCCAGTACCTC.

The chain is built from TRBV11-2 and TRBJ2-3, with 7 bases matching TRBD1. Trimming removed 5 bases from V and 6 bases from J; junction bases left unmatched: 14. The V gene's germline CDR1 is SGHAT and CDR2 FQNNGV. The CDR3 totals 16 residues. The CDR3 DNA reads TGTGCCAGCAGCCAGAGGTCCTGGACAGGCGCCGATACGCAGTATTTT. It encodes CASSQRSWTGADTQYF.

The rearrangement joins TRBV7-2 to TRBJ1-3; TRBD1 is a possible D gene (5 bases). The germline gives CDR1 SGHTA, CDR2 FQGNSA. The CDR3 is made up of 13 amino acids. Trimming took off 7 bases at V and 4 bases at J, with 11 bases between the two ends. CDR3 DNA: TGTGCCAGCAACACCGACAGAGGAAACACCATATATTTT. Translation gives CASNTDRGNTIYF.

This rearrangement joins TRBV20-1 to TRBJ1-6; the D gene is possibly TRBD1 (5 bases). This CDR3 comprises 16 residues. CDR1 DFQATT and CDR2 SNEGSKA come from the germline V gene (reference sequence). For the CDR3, the DNA is TGCATTTCTAGACTGCCAAAAGTGGGGGGAAATTCACCCCTCCACTTT. It specifies CISRLPKVGGNSPLHF.

This clone was counted at least ten times. In the same sample, other DNA sequences code for this CDR3. The V and J genes are TRBV18 and TRBJ2-2, with D possibly being TRBD1 (6 bases). The CDR3 length is 13 residues. The germline V gene encodes CDR1 KGHSH and CDR2 LQKENI. With 3 bases removed from V and 6 bases from J, the gap between germline ends came to 8 bases. The CDR3 sequence is CASSPYRAGELFF. CDR3 DNA: TGTGCCAGCTCACCGTACAGGGCCGGGGAGCTGTTTTTT.

This clone was counted at least ten times. A much larger clone differs by one base, so this may be a read error. The chain joins TRBV2 to TRBJ1-1; D gene unclear. Per germline, CDR1 SNHLY and CDR2 FYNNEI. V dropped 7 bases and J dropped 2 bases, with 2 bases sitting between them. The CDR3 is 10 amino acids. CDR3 amino acids: CASINTEAFF. The CDR3 nucleotides are TGTGCCAGCATCAACACTGAAGCTTTCTTT. The complete variable domain, with remaining parts taken from reference TRBV2 and TRBJ1-1, reads EPEVTQTPSHQVTQMGQEVILRCVPISNHLYFYWYRQILGQKVEFLVSFYNNEISEKSEIFDDQFSVERPDGSNFTLKIRSTKLEDSAMYFCASINTEAFFGQGTRLTVV.

The V and J genes are TRBV6-2 or TRBV6-3 and TRBJ2-7; 12 bases match TRBD2. Germline values: CDR1 MNHEY, CDR2 SVGEGT. The V and J ends lost 6 bases and 1 base, in that order; junction bases with no gene match: 4. CDR3 length: 15 amino acids. The CDR3 loop is CASRRLAGESYEQYF. DNA of the CDR3: TGTGCCAGCAGAAGACTAGCGGGAGAGTCCTACGAGCAGTACTTC.